The next 2 T cell receptor beta chains were all read from a single sample in a study of T cell responses to AZD1222 COVID-19 vaccine. This table comes from immunoSEQ multiplex PCR, and its TCRdb copy is limited to in-frame clones, with some not included. The sample carries about 120,000 clones, 80% to 90% recorded once. The specimen was peripheral blood, collected on day 0 of AZD1222 vaccination. All receptors derive from an adult in good health.

DNA for the CDR3: TGTGCCAGCAGAGCACCCGCGGGCCAAGAGACCCAGTACTTC. The encoded protein is CASRAPAGQETQYF. The chain has TRBV7-9 and TRBJ2-5, with D possibly TRBD2 on 5 matching bases. The germline V and J ends were trimmed by 6 bases and 1 base, with 12 bases remaining between them. This CDR3 contains 14 residues. Germline CDR1 SEHNR, CDR2 FQNEAQ (reference sequence).

The chain links TRBV4-1 to TRBJ2-2, with 9 bases identical to TRBD1. J was trimmed by 5 bases and V by 5 bases; bases with no gene match: 3. The CDR3 length is 14 residues. CDR1 and CDR2 (germline): MGHRA, YSYEKL. The CDR3 protein is CASSVGQGTGELFF. As DNA, the CDR3 is TGCGCCAGCAGCGTCGGACAGGGGACCGGGGAGCTGTTTTTT.